A single count supports the clone carrying this TCR beta chain. This CDR3 contains 14 residues. The junction had 6 bases not matched to a gene; V was cut back by 6 bases and J by 2 bases. Germline lookup yields CDR1 ENHRY and CDR2 SYGVKD. The sample belongs to a study of blood T cell repertoires in COVID-19. On the study more broadly: Material from acute and convalescent COVID-19 was sourced from the United States, Italy and Spain. In each case, the material was cDNA or gDNA derived from T cells, B-cell-depleted T cells, or PBMCs.

Original data processing: Amplification from reference gene primers served as the basis for estimated nucleated cell counts. Libraries were prepared by immunoSEQ multiplex PCR; TCRdb keeps only in-frame clonotypes and omits some of them. That table furnishes V, J and clone size, whereas the DNA furnished D and trimming. This sample yields about 170,000 clones, of which 80% to 85% are seen a single time; about 14% belongs to the top ten. Followed longitudinally, the Seattle patients had been enrolled during active infection. The source of this sequence is a woman between 70 and 85 years old with COVID-19, enrolled during active disease. The sequencing sample was made of peripheral blood. This sequence joins TRBV10-3 and TRBJ1-2; 7 bases line up with TRBD1. CDR3 sequence reads: CAIRRTGENYGYTF. Here the CDR3 DNA reads TGTGCCATCAGGAGAACAGGGGAGAACTATGGCTACACCTTC.